This T cell receptor (beta chain) was identified during a study of Graves' ophthalmopathy and Graves' hyperthyroidism (dated by TCRdb to 2017 to 2018). About the study as a whole: Hyperthyroidism was defined as stable when no progression to ophthalmopathy occurred within 18 months of follow-up. In a handful of hyperthyroidism patients, the T-cell repertoire of thyroid tissue was compared with the T-cell repertoire of blood. The study used TCR beta repertoire signatures to distinguish Graves' ophthalmopathy from Graves' hyperthyroidism and to predict progression to ophthalmopathy. To explore V-J signatures that distinguish ophthalmopathy from hyperthyroidism, a discovery set of about a hundred patients was enrolled, made up of 43 with ophthalmopathy and some 56 with stable hyperthyroidism. An independent validation cohort was composed of 18 hyperthyroidism patients and 17 patients who later progressed from hyperthyroidism to ophthalmopathy. After sampling, hyperthyroidism patients received methimazole starting at 30 mg daily, and ophthalmopathy patients received high-dose intravenous methylprednisolone. In total, around 140 blood samples were TCR-sequenced: 43 ophthalmopathy, roughly 80 hyperthyroidism and around 17 hyperthyroidism-to-ophthalmopathy patients. Results and caveats for the whole study, not just this receptor: Among expanded thyroid clonotypes with frequency above 0.001, most also showed up in blood, which suggests that blood repertoires may reflect the thyroid immune response. In validation, the model predicted ophthalmopathy progression with about 70% sensitivity and around 72% specificity; some twelve predicted patients were CT-confirmed with GO in a median of 6.5 months. No statistical method was used to predetermine the sample size, and group allocation was not hidden from the investigators. Ophthalmopathy was separated from stable hyperthyroidism by the 13-signature model with roughly 88% sensitivity and 81.08% specificity in cross-validation and with 80%/75% in the test set.

Inclusive of the bounding cysteine and phenylalanine, the CDR3 is 13 residues long. Only CDR3 DNA remains: 39 bases, in frame from the first base. Deletion took 2 bases off V and 5 bases off J, with a span of 13 bases between the germline ends. Taken from the germline V gene, the CDR1 and CDR2 loops are SQVTM and ANQGSEA. As concerns this clonotype: Its antigen is not yet known. No quality values exist for individual bases; no much larger clone is one base distant.

For repertoire sequencing, TCR beta CDR3 regions were amplified from RNA transcripts. The first round of RT-PCR was done with HTBI primers and the Qiagen OneStep RT-PCR kit, and was followed by a second round of multiplex PCR, then size selection and purification. Libraries were sequenced paired-end with 100 bp reads on an Illumina HiSeq2000. On the authors' methods: SOAPnuke was used to process the reads, removing any read that contained adapters or uncalled bases, had a mean Phred below 15, or lacked an exact match to the constant primer or identifier. COPE v1.2.5 was used to merge the high-quality paired reads. Each unique nucleotide sequence was treated as a clonotype, and MiTCR v1.1 was used to align the clonotypes to the IMGT TRB V, D and J references. The analysis was limited to V-J combinations with a frequency above 0.0001, which together covered approximately 99% of repertoires. For each V-J combination, a TCR clonal expansion and chaos score was defined as the ratio of F50 clonal expansion to chaos observed in the TCRdist matrix. Welch's t-statistics and random forest were used to narrow the features down to about a dozen V-J combinations, which were then fed into a naive Bayes classifier. The Morisita-Horn index was used to measure how similar the thyroid and blood repertoires were. Starting from the raw public reads, TCRdb applied fastp trimming at Q25, assembled clones with MiXCR and retained in-frame beta chains. Under each unique CDR3 protein, matching rows form one entry showing the most common genes and DNA. Clone size and V and J calls follow TCRdb, not the original study. Within this sample are around 1,000,000 distinct CDR3 sequences, with about 36% of them counted one time only. Of the sample, around 10% falls within the top ten clones.

Hyperthyroidism patients were newly diagnosed, were aged 18 to 65 years, and had a disease duration under 2 months. Patients with other autoimmune diseases, uncontrolled infections, pregnancy or lactation were excluded. Diagnosis relied on clinical symptoms, serum thyroxine, TRAb, thyroid ultrasound and orbital computed tomography. Trizol reagent was used to extract the total RNA, and its quality was then checked on an Agilent 2100 Bioanalyzer. The V gene is TRBV29-1 and the J gene is TRBJ2-7, with the D assignment possibly TRBD1 or TRBD2, given 5 matching bases for each. Sequenced: peripheral blood or thyroid tissue (not recorded which). The clonotype comes from an adult man with Graves' hyperthyroidism. At the DNA level, the sequence is TGCAGCGTTGAACCGGACGGGACCAACGAGCAGTACTTC. Its amino acids are CSVEPDGTNEQYF.